This is a list of T cell receptor beta chains from one sample in a study of T cell responses to AZD1222 COVID-19 vaccine. The method was immunoSEQ multiplex PCR; TCRdb's version includes in-frame clones alone and lacks a portion of them. The data hold about 110,000 clones, with roughly 87% observed a single time. The sequencing here drew on peripheral blood, taken 28 days after the second AZD1222 dose. All receptors derive from an adult who received the AZD1222 COVID-19 vaccine. Both conserved end residues are part of each CDR3. A D gene is named only where the DNA matches it firmly. The size field is filled for only some rows; it gives once, few, many or a size class.

clone_size | d_call | j_call | v_call | cdr3_aa | cdr3_nt
once | TRBD1 | TRBJ2-2 | TRBV10-2 | CASSDRGQAGELFF | TGCGCCAGCAGTGATAGGGGGCAGGCCGGGGAGCTGTTTTTT
NA | NA | TRBJ2-1 | TRBV7-9 | CASSLAMGTADGEQFF | TGTGCCAGCAGCTTAGCAATGGGGACGGCGGACGGCGAGCAGTTCTTC
few | NA | TRBJ1-2 | TRBV24-1 | CATSEGQGEGNYGYTF | TGTGCCACCAGTGAGGGTCAGGGAGAAGGTAACTATGGCTACACCTTC
NA | NA | TRBJ2-7 | TRBV18 | CASSPAARTGRQYF | TGTGCCAGCTCACCTGCGGCCCGAACAGGACGTCAGTACTTC
NA | NA | TRBJ1-1 | TRBV2 | CASSEALTGSEAFF | TGTGCCAGCAGTGAAGCGCTTACAGGGAGTGAAGCTTTCTTT
NA | TRBD1 | TRBJ2-7 | TRBV3-1/TRBV3-2 | CASSLGTGGDEQYF | TGTGCCAGCAGCCTTGGGACAGGGGGGGACGAGCAGTACTTC
NA | NA | TRBJ1-3 | TRBV28 | CASSFPGQLSGNTIYF | TGTGCCAGCAGTTTCCCCGGGCAGCTCTCTGGAAACACCATATATTTT
NA | NA | TRBJ2-7 | TRBV28 | CASTGRVRGDEQYF | TGTGCCAGCACAGGAAGAGTGCGAGGGGACGAGCAGTACTTC
NA | NA | TRBJ2-2 | TRBV30 | CACQPRRGGELFF | TGTGCCTGCCAGCCTCGGAGGGGCGGGGAGCTGTTTTTT
NA | TRBD2 | TRBJ2-1 | TRBV4-2 | CASSQLAGGPYNEQFF | TGTGCCAGCAGCCAACTAGCGGGAGGGCCCTACAATGAGCAGTTCTTC
NA | NA | TRBJ2-2 | TRBV5-5 | CASSLRDLNTGELFF | TGTGCCAGCAGCCTTAGGGACCTAAACACCGGGGAGCTGTTTTTT
NA | TRBD1 | TRBJ1-2 | TRBV9 | CASSAGQDYGYTF | TGTGCCAGCAGCGCGGGACAGGACTATGGCTACACCTTC
NA | NA | TRBJ1-5 | TRBV6-1 | CASSEYMETNQPQHF | TGTGCCAGCAGTGAATATATGGAAACCAATCAGCCCCAGCATTTT
NA | NA | TRBJ2-3 | TRBV28 | CASTFTDTQYF | TGTGCCAGCACTTTCACAGATACGCAGTATTTT
NA | NA | TRBJ2-5 | TRBV5-1 | CASSLVQGQETQYF | TGCGCCAGCAGCTTGGTACAGGGCCAAGAGACCCAGTACTTC
NA | TRBD1 | TRBJ1-4 | TRBV12-3/TRBV12-4 | CASNDRGDEKLFF | TGTGCCAGCAATGACAGGGGCGATGAAAAACTGTTTTTT
NA | NA | TRBJ2-7 | TRBV10-3 | CAIGSGVSSYEQYF | TGTGCCATCGGGTCGGGGGTAAGCTCCTACGAGCAGTACTTC
NA | NA | TRBJ2-7 | TRBV18 | CASSPGAKNGYEQYF | TGTGCCAGCTCACCCGGGGCTAAAAACGGCTACGAGCAGTACTTC
once | TRBD1 | TRBJ2-7 | TRBV7-8 | CASSQDRHLEQYF | TGTGCCAGCAGCCAGGACAGGCACCTAGAGCAGTACTTC
NA | NA | TRBJ1-6 | TRBV4-1 | CASGVDYNSPLHF | TGCGCCAGCGGGGTGGACTATAATTCACCCCTCCACTTT
NA | TRBD1 | TRBJ1-1 | TRBV28 | CASSPVPQGAEAFF | TGTGCCAGCAGTCCGGTACCACAGGGGGCTGAAGCTTTCTTT
NA | NA | TRBJ2-1 | TRBV12-3/TRBV12-4 | CASSWYNEQFF | TGTGCCAGCAGTTGGTACAATGAGCAGTTCTTC
few | NA | TRBJ2-7 | TRBV29-1 | CSVEDRAGYEQYF | TGCAGCGTTGAAGACAGGGCGGGGTACGAGCAGTACTTC
NA | NA | TRBJ2-3 | TRBV11-3 | CASSFGASTDTQYF | TGTGCCAGCAGCTTCGGGGCTAGCACAGATACGCAGTATTTT
NA | NA | TRBJ1-1 | TRBV6-6 | CASSYNRQGQAFF | TGTGCCAGCAGTTACAATCGCCAGGGCCAAGCTTTCTTT
NA | NA | TRBJ2-2 | TRBV23-1 | CASSQSRGAERYTGELFF | TGCGCCAGCAGTCAATCACGGGGGGCTGAACGGTACACCGGGGAGCTGTTTTTT
once | NA | TRBJ1-1 | TRBV5-6 | CASSLAGGGFGTEAFF | TGTGCCAGCAGCTTGGCCGGGGGGGGCTTCGGCACTGAAGCTTTCTTT
NA | NA | TRBJ1-5 | TRBV5-1 | CASSFKGDGGGNQPQHF | TGCGCCAGCAGCTTCAAGGGGGACGGGGGGGGCAATCAGCCCCAGCATTTT
NA | NA | TRBJ2-7 | TRBV5-5 | CASSLDLGRAVYEQYF | TGTGCCAGCAGCTTGGATTTGGGTAGGGCAGTCTACGAGCAGTACTTC
NA | NA | TRBJ2-5 | TRBV25-1 | CASSESVNSGTVQETQYF | TGTGCCAGCAGTGAATCTGTGAATAGCGGGACAGTTCAAGAGACCCAGTACTTC
NA | NA | TRBJ1-4 | TRBV30 | CAWSLSGVDEKLFF | TGTGCCTGGAGTCTCAGCGGGGTTGATGAAAAACTGTTTTTT
NA | TRBD2 | TRBJ2-1 | TRBV19 | CASAGTSLPPNNEQFF | TGTGCCAGTGCTGGGACTAGCCTTCCTCCCAACAATGAGCAGTTCTTC
NA | NA | TRBJ2-1 | TRBV30 | CAWSGREGPHYNEQFF | TGTGCCTGGAGCGGGAGAGAGGGGCCGCACTACAATGAGCAGTTCTTC
NA | TRBD2 | TRBJ2-5 | TRBV13 | CASSLATSGSEQETQYF | TGTGCCAGCAGCTTAGCTACTAGCGGGAGTGAACAAGAGACCCAGTACTTC
NA | NA | TRBJ1-1 | TRBV3-1/TRBV3-2 | CAGSLAGRVNTEAFF | TGTGCCGGCAGCCTGGCTGGGCGGGTGAACACTGAAGCTTTCTTT
few | TRBD2 | TRBJ2-1 | TRBV4-1 | CASSLKPGLASYNEQFF | TGCGCCAGCAGCCTAAAACCGGGACTAGCGTCTTACAATGAGCAGTTCTTC
NA | NA | TRBJ2-3 | TRBV5-1 | CASSSPGTDTQYF | TGCGCCAGCAGCTCCCCAGGCACAGATACGCAGTATTTT
NA | NA | TRBJ1-4 | TRBV3-1/TRBV3-2 | CASSSRPQRSNEKLFF | TGTGCCAGCAGCAGTCGTCCCCAGCGCTCTAATGAAAAACTGTTTTTT
few | TRBD1 | TRBJ1-1 | TRBV7-9 | CASSSAGGLDTEAFF | TGTGCCAGCAGCTCCGCAGGGGGCTTGGACACTGAAGCTTTCTTT
NA | NA | TRBJ1-1 | TRBV14 | CASSPGRSTEAFF | TGTGCCAGCAGCCCAGGGCGGAGCACTGAAGCTTTCTTT
NA | NA | TRBJ1-1 | TRBV6-4 | CASSRVNTEAFF | TGTGCCAGCAGCCGGGTGAACACTGAAGCTTTCTTT
NA | TRBD1 | TRBJ2-7 | TRBV27 | CASSHRGMNEQYF | TGTGCCAGCAGTCACAGGGGTATGAACGAGCAGTACTTC
NA | NA | TRBJ2-7 | TRBV10-3 | CAISSSPGLPYEQYF | TGTGCCATCAGCAGCAGCCCGGGACTTCCCTACGAGCAGTACTTC